Listed here are 17 T cell receptor beta chains from one sample, sequenced in a study of blood T cell repertoires in COVID-19. Generated by immunoSEQ multiplex PCR, the TCRdb table keeps only in-frame clones and is missing some. The sample records about 280,000 clones, roughly 85% being singletons. The source material was peripheral blood. Receptors originate from a woman in her forties or fifties who had recovered from COVID-19.

The chain links TRBV4-3 to TRBJ1-5; the D is unclear. This CDR3 is built from 17 residues. The germline V gene encodes CDR1 LGHNA and CDR2 YSLEER. V gave up 0 bases and J gave up 2 bases, with 14 bases separating them. In nucleotides, the CDR3 is TGCGCCAGCAGCCAAGATCGGAGAGGATTGGGCAATCAGCCCCAGCATTTT. Translating it yields CASSQDRRGLGNQPQHF.

V and J are TRBV27 and TRBJ2-7; 11 positions match TRBD2. J was trimmed by 7 bases and V by 3 bases; bases with no gene match: 11. Germline V gives CDR1 MNHEY, CDR2 SMNVEV (reference sequence). This CDR3 comprises 16 residues. DNA of the CDR3: TGTGCCAGCAGTTTCTCCCTAGCGGGAGGCCCGGGAGAGCAGTACTTC. Residues: CASSFSLAGGPGEQYF.

The chain links TRBV6-5 to TRBJ2-7; D gene ambiguous. Per germline, CDR1 MNHEY and CDR2 SVGAGI. The CDR3 has 14 residues. Trimming removed 6 bases at V and 3 bases at J, with 15 bases between. CDR3 residues: CASSIRELHYEQYF. In DNA, the CDR3 is TGTGCCAGCAGCATCCGAGAGTTGCACTACGAGCAGTACTTC.

This clone has a single count. The chain employs TRBV28 and TRBJ2-3, with no clear D. The V gene lost 5 bases and the J gene lost 5 bases, with 8 bases spanning the gap. CDR3 length: 12 residues. Germline loops: CDR1 MDHEN, CDR2 SYDVKM. The CDR3 region is CASSPRLDTQYF. As DNA, the CDR3 is TGTGCCAGCAGTCCTAGGTTAGATACGCAGTATTTT.

The chain has TRBV11-3 and TRBJ1-5, with 8 bases aligning to TRBD1. V lost 5 bases, J lost 2 bases, and 8 bases stayed unmatched. Germline V CDR1 and CDR2: SGHNT, YENEEA. The CDR3 length is 16 residues. CDR3 in DNA: TGTGCCAGCAGCCCCGGACAGGGTACTGGCAATCAGCCCCAGCATTTT. Encoded protein: CASSPGQGTGNQPQHF.

The V and J genes are TRBV30 and TRBJ2-7; weak D call: TRBD2 (6 bases). V lost 5 bases and J lost 12, with 17 bases in between. This CDR3 comprises 11 residues. Germline V lookup: CDR1 GTSNPN, CDR2 SVGIG (reference sequence). CDR3 nucleotide sequence: TGTGCCTGGCATACGCCGGCGGGGACGTACTTC. This encodes CAWHTPAGTYF.

The V and J genes are TRBV4-3 and TRBJ1-4, with a weak D call TRBD1 (6 bases). The CDR3 totals 15 residues. V gave up 1 base and J gave up 4 bases, with 10 bases separating them. Germline V gene lookup returns CDR1 LGHNA and CDR2 YSLEER. The CDR3 spells CASSQGGGLNEKLFF. The CDR3, as DNA: TGCGCCAGCAGCCAAGGGGGGGGCCTTAATGAAAAACTGTTTTTT.

This clone showed up just a few times. The CDR3 region is CASSKLRSRVEQYF. As DNA, the CDR3 is TGTGCCAGCAGCAAACTACGATCCAGGGTCGAGCAGTACTTC. The genes are TRBV7-9 and TRBJ2-7; D possibly corresponds to TRBD1 (5 bases). The CDR3 has 14 residues. CDR1 SEHNR and CDR2 FQNEAQ come from the germline V gene (reference sequence). V shed 5 bases and J shed 6 bases, with 17 bases lying between them.

This clone occurred once. The rearrangement joins TRBV7-6 to TRBJ2-5; 14 bases fit TRBD2. The CDR3 has 15 amino acids. CDR1 SGHVS and CDR2 FNYEAQ come from the germline V gene. J lost 4 bases, V lost 6 bases, and 4 bases had no gene match. The CDR3 spells CASRRTSGGPETQYF. Here the CDR3 DNA reads TGTGCCAGCAGGCGGACTAGCGGGGGGCCAGAGACCCAGTACTTC.

The chain employs TRBV28 and TRBJ1-1; D not resolved. Germline values: CDR1 MDHEN, CDR2 SYDVKM. Trimming took 3 bases from V and 5 from J, leaving 16 bases between them. This CDR3 is built from 15 residues. CDR3 bases: TGTGCCAGCAGTTTTTACCGGCAGGTTCAGACTGAAGCTTTCTTT. It encodes CASSFYRQVQTEAFF.

There are a few counts of this clone. This rearrangement joins TRBV11-2 to TRBJ2-3, with 14 bases lining up with TRBD2. The V and J ends lost 5 bases and 2 bases, in that order; junction bases with no gene match: 3. Germline V lookup: CDR1 SGHAT, CDR2 FQNNGV. The CDR3 runs to 16 residues. The CDR3 sequence: CASSPGLAGVTDTQYF. CDR3 in DNA: TGTGCCAGCAGCCCGGGACTAGCGGGAGTCACAGATACGCAGTATTTT.

The rearrangement links TRBV28 to TRBJ1-2; TRBD1 might be the D (5 bases). This CDR3 is 13 amino acids long. Germline lookup yields CDR1 MDHEN and CDR2 SYDVKM. V was shortened by 7 bases and J by 6 bases, with 15 bases between the two germline ends. CDR3 nucleotide sequence: TGTGCCAGCACCGCCCAGGGCCTCGATGGCTACACCTTC. It yields the protein CASTAQGLDGYTF.

This clone appeared a few times. V and J are TRBV7-2 and TRBJ2-1; 11 nucleotides agree with TRBD2. Germline trimming cut 1 base from V and 9 bases from J; bases unmatched to any gene: 8. The CDR3 sequence is 16 residues long. Germline V CDR1 and CDR2: SGHTA, FQGNSA. CDR3 bases: TGTGCCAGCAGCTTAGTTGGTAGCGGGAGGGCAGTTGAGCAGTTCTTC. Translated, it gives CASSLVGSGRAVEQFF.

The V and J genes are TRBV2 and TRBJ1-1; tentatively, D is TRBD1 (6 bases). Trimming pared 5 bases from V and 8 bases from J, leaving 15 bases between. This CDR3 has 13 amino acids. Germline loops: CDR1 SNHLY, CDR2 FYNNEI. The CDR3 spells CASSTRDIEEAFF. In DNA form, the CDR3 reads TGTGCCAGCAGTACCCGGGACATCGAAGAAGCTTTCTTT.

This rearrangement joins TRBV5-1 to TRBJ1-2, with 8 bases matching TRBD1. Germline V lookup: CDR1 SGHRS, CDR2 YFSETQ. The CDR3 runs to 15 residues. V trimming: 2 bases; J trimming: 2 bases; junction bases outside the gene matches: 5. CDR3 sequence reads: CASSLTAGGNYGYTF. CDR3 coding DNA: TGCGCCAGCAGCTTAACGGCAGGGGGCAACTATGGCTACACCTTC. The full variable domain, its missing parts supplied by reference TRBV5-1 and TRBJ1-2, is KAGVTQTPRYLIKTRGQQVTLSCSPISGHRSVSWYQQTPGQGLQFLFEYFSETQRNKGNFPGRFSGRQFSNSRSEMNVSTLELGDSALYLCASSLTAGGNYGYTFGSGTRLTVV.

This clone was counted only a few times. CDR3 DNA: TGTGCCAGCAGTGAATATTGGGGGACAGGAAATTCACCCCTCCACTTT. Its protein product is CASSEYWGTGNSPLHF. The chain combines TRBV25-1 with TRBJ1-6, with 8 bases identical to TRBD1. Germline V gene sequence: CDR1 MGHDK, CDR2 SYGVNS. The CDR3 runs to 16 residues. Losses at the gene ends were 0 bases for V and 7 bases for J; bases not matched to a gene: 5.

The chain has TRBV28 and TRBJ2-7, with 7 positions matching TRBD1. Germline V gene sequence: CDR1 MDHEN, CDR2 SYDVKM. V shed 5 bases, J shed 0 bases, and the junction held 7 bases outside the gene matches. This CDR3 comprises 15 residues. The CDR3 loop reads CASSATGASSYEQYF. The CDR3 DNA is TGTGCCAGCAGTGCCACAGGGGCCAGCTCCTACGAGCAGTACTTC.